Presented here are 18 T cell receptor beta chains from one specimen sequenced in a study of cytomegalovirus exposure and HLA in healthy donors (dated by TCRdb to 2015 to 2018). The method behind the library was the immunoSEQ multiplex PCR assay. A mixture of 60 forward primers for TCR Vbeta segments and 13 reverse primers for TCR Jbeta segments was used in the multiplex PCR. The source is immuneACCESS, and TCRdb retained only in-frame sequences with V and J called. Part of the clones is not carried over; for the studies checked, unresolved V genes explain less than half of this, and the remainder is unexplained. Recorded for this sample are roughly 97,000 clones; about 81% of them occurred a single time. The top ten hold under 5.5% of the sample. The sequenced sample was PBMCs. Every receptor here comes from a man aged 40-55 years in good health and CMV-seropositive.

CDR3 amino acids: CASSSTTANEKLFF. The CDR3 coding sequence is TGTGCCAGCAGCTCGACCACAGCTAATGAAAAACTGTTTTTT. This chain uses TRBV7-8 with TRBJ1-4, with D unclear. The germline V gene encodes CDR1 SGHVS and CDR2 FQNEAQ. This CDR3 is built from 14 residues. V dropped 4 bases and J dropped 3 bases, with 9 bases sitting between them.

The rearrangement links TRBV5-1 to TRBJ2-1; TRBD1 aligns across 8 bases. J gave up 4 bases and V 5 bases, and 17 bases lay outside the gene matches. This CDR3 contains 18 residues. Germline loops: CDR1 SGHRS, CDR2 YFSETQ. The CDR3 nucleotides are TGCGCCAGCAGGAGTGGGCAGGGGGCCTTGATCTTTTACAATGAGCAGTTCTTC. Protein sequence: CASRSGQGALIFYNEQFF.

The chain couples TRBV2 to TRBJ2-7, with TRBD1 identical over 11 bases. The germline gives CDR1 SNHLY, CDR2 FYNNEI. This CDR3 is 15 amino acids long. V was pared by 3 bases and J by 7 bases, with 8 bases of the junction left unmatched. The CDR3 region is CASSDAGQGAVEQYF. CDR3 DNA: TGTGCCAGCAGTGATGCCGGACAGGGGGCGGTGGAGCAGTACTTC. Together with reference TRBV2 and TRBJ2-7, the CDR3 gives the full variable domain: EPEVTQTPSHQVTQMGQEVILRCVPISNHLYFYWYRQILGQKVEFLVSFYNNEISEKSEIFDDQFSVERPDGSNFTLKIRSTKLEDSAMYFCASSDAGQGAVEQYFGPGTRLTVT.

The chain has TRBV15 and TRBJ1-3; D is perhaps TRBD1 (5 bases). The V gene's germline CDR1 is LNHNV and CDR2 YYDKDF (reference sequence). The germline V and J ends were trimmed by 1 base and 2 bases, with 15 bases remaining between them. The CDR3 loop spans 17 amino acids. The CDR3 nucleotides read TGTGCCACCAGCAGAGGGTGGGGGGATTCGACTGGAAACACCATATATTTT. This gives the protein CATSRGWGDSTGNTIYF.

CDR3 amino acids: CASNRGSYNEQFF. In nucleotides, the CDR3 is TGTGCCAGCAACCGGGGCTCCTACAATGAGCAGTTCTTC. The chain links TRBV5-4 to TRBJ2-1, with a possible D match to TRBD2 (5 bases). The V and J ends lost 6 bases and 0 bases respectively, with 7 bases between them. Per the germline V gene, CDR1 is SGHNT and CDR2 is YYREEE (reference sequence). The CDR3 extends over 13 amino acids.

J is TRBJ1-1 and V is TRBV11-2; tentatively, D is TRBD1 (6 bases). V was pared by 4 bases and J by 5 bases, with 8 bases between. This CDR3 contains 12 residues. Germline lookup yields CDR1 SGHAT and CDR2 FQNNGV. As DNA, the CDR3 is TGTGCCAGCAGCTACAGGGAGACTGAAGCTTTCTTT. It encodes CASSYRETEAFF. The full variable domain, in which reference TRBV11-2 and TRBJ1-1 provide the parts outside the CDR3, is EAGVAQSPRYKIIEKRQSVAFWCNPISGHATLYWYQQILGQGPKLLIQFQNNGVVDDSQLPKDRFSAERLKGVDSTLKIQPAKLEDSAVYLCASSYRETEAFFGQGTRLTVV.

On this clone itself: The junction does not match germline at one end; this may be a read error. The gene calls are TRBV18 and TRBJ2-6; 11 bases agree with TRBD1. Germline values: CDR1 KGHSH, CDR2 LQKENI. CDR3 length equals 18 residues. This CDR3 reads CASSPLRTGGSGANGLTF. For the CDR3, the DNA is TGTGCCAGCTCACCACTTAGGACAGGGGGCTCTGGGGCCAACGGCCTGACTTTC.

In this sample, this clone turned up a few times. The rearrangement joins TRBV11-2 to TRBJ2-1; 12 positions match TRBD1. V lost 5 bases and J lost 8; bases outside the gene matches: 4. The CDR3 runs 14 residues. Germline lookup yields CDR1 SGHAT and CDR2 FQNNGV. The CDR3 reads CASSPGTGGDEQFF. The CDR3 nucleotides are TGTGCCAGCAGCCCGGGGACAGGGGGCGATGAGCAGTTCTTC.

The chain has TRBV10-1 and TRBJ2-3; 8 bases are a match to TRBD1. Germline-derived CDR1 and CDR2 are WNHNN and SYGVQD (reference sequence). V was pared by 5 bases and J by 2 bases, with 3 bases of the junction left unmatched. The CDR3 runs to 14 residues. The CDR3 sequence: CASSQDRDTDTQYF. The CDR3 nucleotides are TGCGCCAGCAGTCAGGACAGGGACACAGATACGCAGTATTTT.

This chain links TRBV19 with TRBJ1-5, with D unclear. The V end lost 6 bases, the J end lost 0 bases, and 9 bases lay between the germline ends. Germline V CDR1 and CDR2: LNHDA, SQIVND (reference sequence). This CDR3 has 14 residues. The CDR3 region is CASSPRFSNQPQHF. CDR3 nucleotide sequence: TGTGCCAGTAGCCCACGGTTTAGCAATCAGCCCCAGCATTTT.

The chain employs TRBV19 and TRBJ1-1; D remains unclear. With 3 bases removed from V and 2 bases from J, the gap between germline ends came to 10 bases. Looked up from germline, CDR1 is LNHDA and CDR2 is SQIVND (reference sequence). The CDR3 runs 14 residues. The CDR3 nucleotides read TGTGCCAGTAGTATTCCACACAGCAACACTGAAGCTTTCTTT. This sequence encodes CASSIPHSNTEAFF.

V usage is TRBV15 and J usage is TRBJ2-1; TRBD2 might be the D (6 bases). Germline assignment: CDR1 LNHNV and CDR2 YYDKDF (reference sequence). The CDR3 has 15 amino acids. V gave up 3 bases and J gave up 5 bases, with 14 bases separating them. The CDR3 protein is CATSRFREADNEQFF. Here the CDR3 DNA reads TGTGCCACCAGCAGGTTTAGGGAGGCCGACAATGAGCAGTTCTTC.

The chain combines TRBV12-5 with TRBJ1-1; D is unclear. The CDR3 totals 11 residues. The germline V gene has CDR1 LGHNT and CDR2 FRNRAP. Deletions cut 5 bases from V and 6 bases from J, with 7 bases between. In DNA, the CDR3 is TGTGCTAGTGGTCCAGGTGCTGAAGCTTTCTTT. Translating gives CASGPGAEAFF.

The chain recombines TRBV5-8 with TRBJ2-3; 12 bases map to TRBD1. CDR1 and CDR2 from the germline V gene are SGHTS and YDEGEE. The CDR3 totals 15 residues. V shed 4 bases and J 5 bases; nucleotides not matched to a gene: 5. The CDR3 region is CASSLGTGGVDTQYF. The DNA of the CDR3 is TGTGCCAGCAGCCTCGGGACAGGGGGCGTAGATACGCAGTATTTT.

The chain recombines TRBV6-5 with TRBJ2-5; D is perhaps TRBD2 (5 bases). CDR1 MNHEY and CDR2 SVGAGI come from the germline V gene. Trimming took 4 bases from V and 1 from J, leaving 16 bases between them. CDR3 length: 16 amino acids. This CDR3 is CASSSTRPGVQETQYF. As DNA, the CDR3 is TGTGCCAGCAGTTCCACTCGCCCCGGGGTCCAAGAGACCCAGTACTTC.

CDR3 DNA: TGTGCCAGCAGCTTGGTGCCGTCTCGTGGGAGGCATTCACCCCTCCACTTT. Residues: CASSLVPSRGRHSPLHF. The rearrangement uses TRBV5-6 and TRBJ1-6; D gene unclear. The CDR3 consists of 17 residues. With 0 bases removed from V and 8 bases from J, the gap between germline ends came to 18 bases. Germline CDR1 is SGHDT and CDR2 is YYEEEE.

This chain connects TRBV27 to TRBJ2-1, with 10 bases that match TRBD2. The V gene end was trimmed by 4 bases and the J gene end by 6 bases; junction bases not matched to a gene: 6. Looked up from germline, CDR1 is MNHEY and CDR2 is SMNVEV (reference sequence). The length of the CDR3 is 15 residues. The CDR3 here is CASSSLAGVPNEQFF. The CDR3 nucleotides are TGTGCCAGCAGTTCCCTAGCGGGAGTCCCCAATGAGCAGTTCTTC.

This rearrangement joins TRBV29-1 to TRBJ1-6, with 11 bases aligning to TRBD1. The CDR3 runs to 13 residues. Germline V gives CDR1 SQVTM, CDR2 ANQGSEA. V dropped 6 bases and J dropped 6; count of bases not matched to a gene: 1. The DNA of the CDR3 is TGCAGCGTCGGGACAGGGGGTAATTCACCCCTCCACTTT. Protein sequence: CSVGTGGNSPLHF. Variable domain in full (rest from reference TRBV29-1 and TRBJ1-6): SAVISQKPSRDICQRGTSLTIQCQVDSQVTMMFWYRQQPGQSLTLIATANQGSEATYESGFVIDKFPISRPNLTFSTLTVSNMSPEDSSIYLCSVGTGGNSPLHFGNGTRLTVT.